This paragraph covers one T cell receptor (beta chain) sequence. Produced via immunoSEQ multiplex PCR; TCRdb's table is partial and in-frame only. Of around 360,000 clones in the sample, about 90% are singletons; the top ten hold 8% to 13%. Enrolled during active infection, Seattle patients were then followed longitudinally. The sample belongs to a study of blood T cell repertoires in COVID-19. This CDR3 spans 13 amino acids. Germline CDR1 is SNHLY and CDR2 is FYNNEI. The V and J ends lost 8 bases and 4 bases respectively, with 13 bases between them. Input material: peripheral blood. V is TRBV2 and J is TRBJ2-3; tentative D call: TRBD1 (5 bases). This TCR came from a woman in her twenties or thirties with COVID-19, enrolled during active disease. CDR3 sequence reads: CASRFGAADTQYF. The CDR3 DNA reads as TGTGCCAGCCGCTTTGGGGCGGCAGATACGCAGTATTTT.